These T cell receptor beta chains were read from a single sample in a study of monozygotic twins with inflammatory bowel disease. From its re-call of the 5' RACE reads, TCRdb lists each CDR3 protein once, without DNA. The sample data list more than 300,000 distinct CDR3 sequences. The sequenced material came from blood. The receptors originated from a human donor with ulcerative colitis or Crohn's disease, or a healthy co-twin of an affected twin (not recorded which). CDR3s include the opening cysteine and the closing phenylalanine or tryptophan.

>TRBV28|TRBJ2-7
CASSTRDEQYF
>TRBV19|TRBJ2-7
CASSIEAGTYEQYF
>TRBV20-1|TRBJ1-3
CSASRQGRSGNTIYF
>TRBV12-3/TRBV12-4|TRBJ2-3
CASSSRARTSDTQYF
>TRBV5-4|TRBJ2-5
CASSTSAGLIQETQYF
>TRBV12-3/TRBV12-4|TRBJ2-7
CASSPQGPGEQYF
>TRBV9|TRBJ2-7
CASSVTQRWGSEQYF
>TRBV20-1|TRBJ2-1
CSASLPDYTTSYNEQFF
>TRBV3-1|TRBJ2-1
CASSPSGGDSYNEQFF
>TRBV28|TRBJ1-5
CASQGASQPQHF
>TRBV7-8|TRBJ1-2
CASSNPGGAGYGYTF
>TRBV12-3/TRBV12-4|TRBJ2-5
CASSLAAGYQETQYF
>TRBV27|TRBJ2-7
CASARLAGTSYEQYF
>TRBV10-3|TRBJ2-1
CAISTSGWRDEQFF
>TRBV24-1|TRBJ2-2
CATSDSRGSTGELFF
>TRBV20-1|TRBJ2-7
CSARVTGGPEQYF
>TRBV4-3|TRBJ2-4
CASSQEVAGGGNIQYF
>TRBV12-3/TRBV12-4|TRBJ1-4
CASSLILGEKLFF
>TRBV29-1|TRBJ2-6
CSVRSGANVLTF
>TRBV20-1|TRBJ2-7
CSAREDSSSSSLYEQYF
>TRBV12-3/TRBV12-4|TRBJ2-1
CASAARSEQFF
>TRBV7-9|TRBJ2-7
CASSLVTEVSYEQYF